These 26 T cell receptor beta chains share one sample of origin, sequenced in a study of T-cell reconstitution after alpha-beta-depleted transplantation in children. For TCRbeta, the library was prepared with unique molecular identifiers. TCRdb re-called the PCR reads with MiXCR, one entry per CDR3 protein. This sample has a few hundred thousand distinct CDR3 sequences; approximately 11% occur once, and the top ten carry 4.5% to 6%. The material was PBMCs from the stem cell graft donor, obtained from the stem cell graft. The receptor source for this set is a human donor who donated a stem cell graft to a child with acute myeloid leukemia.

This rearrangement joins TRBV20-1 to TRBJ1-2, with a tentative D call TRBD1 (5 bases). Germline V CDR1 and CDR2: DFQATT, SNEGSKA (reference sequence). The V gene lost 6 bases and the J gene lost 8 bases, with 19 bases spanning the gap. The CDR3 consists of 13 residues. This chain's CDR3 is CSAPSGFGYGYTF. CDR3 coding DNA: TGCAGTGCGCCCTCAGGGTTCGGGTACGGCTACACCTTC.

The V and J genes are TRBV27 and TRBJ2-2, with 7 bases fitting TRBD2. The CDR3 loop spans 15 amino acids. After removal of 7 bases from V and 5 bases from J, the junction contained 10 bases not matched to a gene. CDR1 and CDR2 from the germline V gene are MNHEY and SMNVEV (reference sequence). The CDR3 nucleotides are TGTGCCAGCACCTTAGGCGGGAGAGGAACCGGGGAGCTGTTTTTT. Translating it yields CASTLGGRGTGELFF.

This clonotype was picked up many times. CDR3 residues: CASSLRLAGQGETQYF. DNA of the CDR3: TGCGCCAGCAGCCTCCGACTAGCGGGACAAGGAGAGACCCAGTACTTC. V is TRBV5-1 and J is TRBJ2-5; 11 bases fit TRBD2. Germline CDR1 is SGHRS and CDR2 is YFSETQ. V shed 4 bases and J 4 bases; nucleotides not matched to a gene: 9. The CDR3 length is 16 residues. Full variable domain (rest looked up from reference TRBV5-1 and TRBJ2-5): KAGVTQTPRYLIKTRGQQVTLSCSPISGHRSVSWYQQTPGQGLQFLFEYFSETQRNKGNFPGRFSGRQFSNSRSEMNVSTLELGDSALYLCASSLRLAGQGETQYFGPGTRLLVL.

This clonotype was picked up a small number of times. The genes are TRBV5-1 and TRBJ2-7; tentatively, D is TRBD2 (6 bases). CDR3 length equals 15 residues. CDR1 is SGHRS and CDR2 is YFSETQ in the germline V gene. The V and J ends lost 4 bases and 4 bases respectively, with 18 bases between them. The CDR3 bases are TGCGCCAGCAGCGCGGAGGGTCCCCGAGCATACGAGCAGTACTTC. It codes for CASSAEGPRAYEQYF.

This clonotype was counted many times. The rearrangement links TRBV12-3 or TRBV12-4 to TRBJ2-3; D unresolved. Between the trimmed V and J ends, which lost 6 bases and 1 base, there was a span of 8 bases. The CDR3 consists of 13 residues. The CDR3 spells CASSSDGTDTQYF. CDR3 sequence (DNA): TGTGCCAGCAGCTCCGACGGCACAGATACGCAGTATTTT.

The chain has TRBV27 and TRBJ2-1; 9 bases fit TRBD1. V trimming: 7 bases; J trimming: 3 bases; junction bases outside the gene matches: 7. This CDR3 has 15 residues. In germline, CDR1 is MNHEY, CDR2 SMNVEV (reference sequence). CDR3 coding DNA: TGTGCCAGCAACCTGAACAGGGGGCTCTACAATGAGCAGTTCTTC. This sequence encodes CASNLNRGLYNEQFF.

This clonotype was found a few times. V and J are TRBV7-2 and TRBJ2-7, with D possibly being TRBD2 (5 bases). The V end lost 3 bases, the J end lost 6 bases, and 18 bases lay between the germline ends. The CDR3 sequence is 15 residues long. CDR1 and CDR2 (germline): SGHTA, FQGNSA. The chain's CDR3 is CASSLGRGLSSEQYF. Here the CDR3 DNA reads TGTGCCAGCAGCTTGGGTCGCGGGTTATCTAGCGAGCAGTACTTC.

The chain is built from TRBV30 and TRBJ1-5; 9 nucleotides agree with TRBD1. V shed 2 bases, J shed 7 bases, and the junction held 3 bases outside the gene matches. The germline V gene encodes CDR1 GTSNPN and CDR2 SVGIG (reference sequence). The CDR3 length is 13 residues. The CDR3, as DNA: TGTGCCTGGAGTTGGGACAGGGAACAGCCCCAGCATTTT. Encoded protein: CAWSWDREQPQHF.

This clonotype was picked up a small number of times. The gene calls are TRBV12-3 or TRBV12-4 and TRBJ2-7; a possible D gene is TRBD2 (5 bases). The CDR3 consists of 14 residues. Between the trimmed V and J ends, which lost 1 base and 6 bases, there was a span of 13 bases. This CDR3 is CASSLVVGVGEQYF. The CDR3 bases are TGTGCCAGCAGTTTAGTGGTCGGGGTAGGCGAGCAGTACTTC.

The V and J genes are TRBV10-3 and TRBJ2-7; no reliable D call. The CDR3 totals 14 residues. Germline V gene sequence: CDR1 ENHRY, CDR2 SYGVKD. Trimming stripped 0 bases from V and 9 bases from J, with 15 bases between. The CDR3 protein is CAISESLGPLGQYF. Here the CDR3 DNA reads TGTGCCATCAGTGAGTCGCTTGGCCCTTTGGGGCAGTACTTC.

The genes are TRBV29-1 and TRBJ2-3; tentatively, D is TRBD2 (6 bases). CDR1 is SQVTM and CDR2 is ANQGSEA in the germline V gene. The CDR3 is 12 residues long. CDR3 loop: CRKWDLKDTQYF. The CDR3 bases are TGCAGAAAATGGGACTTAAAAGATACGCAGTATTTT.

Many counts were recorded for this clonotype. The CDR3 region has the DNA TGTGCCAGCAGTTTCAGGACTGGGAGCACTGAAGCTTTCTTT. This translates into CASSFRTGSTEAFF. This chain joins TRBV7-2 and TRBJ1-1; the D is unclear. This CDR3 region has 14 residues. Germline V lookup: CDR1 SGHTA, CDR2 FQGNSA. Trimming took off 6 bases at V and 4 bases at J, with 15 bases between the two ends.

This chain links TRBV29-1 with TRBJ2-3, with D possibly being TRBD2 (5 bases). The CDR3 runs to 14 residues. V lost 3 bases, J lost 2 bases, and 12 bases lay in between. Looked up from germline, CDR1 is SQVTM and CDR2 is ANQGSEA. CDR3 sequence reads: CSVDSLADTDTQYF. The CDR3, as DNA: TGCAGCGTTGATTCGCTAGCTGACACAGATACGCAGTATTTT.

This rearrangement joins TRBV6-1 to TRBJ2-7; 7 bases fit TRBD1. Germline-derived CDR1 and CDR2 are MNHNS and SASEGT. V gave up 6 bases and J gave up 3 bases; unmatched junction bases: 5. The CDR3 runs to 13 residues. In DNA form, the CDR3 reads TGTGCCAGCAGAAGGGGACAGAGCTACGAGCAGTACGTC. Translated: CASRRGQSYEQYV.

A few counts support this clonotype. J is TRBJ2-2 and V is TRBV4-1; D assignment may be TRBD1 or TRBD2 (5 bases each). CDR3 size: 16 residues. CDR1 and CDR2 (germline): MGHRA, YSYEKL. The V and J ends lost 1 base and 1 base respectively, with 10 bases between them. CDR3 in amino acids: CASSQAVGVNTGELFF. The CDR3, as DNA: TGCGCCAGCAGCCAAGCGGTGGGGGTGAACACCGGGGAGCTGTTTTTT.

This clonotype was seen a few times. This chain joins TRBV11-2 and TRBJ2-3; no firm D call. The length of the CDR3 is 15 residues. V dropped 2 bases and J dropped 0 bases, with 9 bases sitting between them. From germline, CDR1 is SGHAT and CDR2 FQNNGV. The CDR3 here is CASSLSPDSTDTQYF. The CDR3 coding sequence is TGTGCCAGCAGCTTATCCCCGGATAGCACAGATACGCAGTATTTT.

This clonotype has only a few counts. This sequence joins TRBV7-6 and TRBJ2-1, with D uncertain. The V and J ends lost 5 bases and 0 bases respectively, with 14 bases between them. Germline V lookup: CDR1 SGHVS, CDR2 FNYEAQ. This CDR3 has 16 amino acids. The CDR3 reads CASSPTGISSYNEQFF. The DNA of the CDR3 is TGTGCCAGCAGCCCGACCGGCATCAGCTCCTACAATGAGCAGTTCTTC.

This chain joins TRBV7-9 and TRBJ2-7; D is unresolved. The CDR3 runs to 13 residues. Germline V gene lookup returns CDR1 SEHNR and CDR2 FQNEAQ (reference sequence). Trimming took 5 bases from V and 2 from J, leaving 10 bases between them. CDR3 sequence reads: CASSTDGPYEQYV. In nucleotides, the CDR3 is TGTGCCAGCAGCACGGACGGCCCCTACGAGCAGTACGTC.

The genes are TRBV20-1 and TRBJ2-3; 8 nucleotides agree with TRBD2. V dropped 6 bases and J dropped 4; count of bases not matched to a gene: 9. The CDR3 consists of 14 residues. Germline V gene sequence: CDR1 DFQATT, CDR2 SNEGSKA (reference sequence). The CDR3 loop is CSAIPISGADTQYF. In nucleotides, the CDR3 is TGCAGTGCAATTCCTATTAGCGGGGCAGATACGCAGTATTTT.

The CDR3 DNA is TGTGCCAGCAGCAAATTTTATGGGTATCAGCCCCAGCATTTT. Amino acid sequence: CASSKFYGYQPQHF. The rearrangement uses TRBV21-1 and TRBJ1-5. TRBV21-1 is noted as a pseudogene. The CDR3 sequence is 14 residues long.

This clonotype was recorded at least ten times. This chain connects TRBV7-9 to TRBJ2-7, with D possibly being TRBD1 or TRBD2 (5 bases each). Germline values: CDR1 SEHNR, CDR2 FQNEAQ (reference sequence). V lost 5 bases, J lost 5 bases, and 16 bases lay in between. The CDR3 sequence is 14 residues long. CDR3: CASSRGSGQNEQYV. The CDR3 bases are TGTGCCAGCAGCAGAGGGAGTGGACAAAACGAGCAGTACGTC.

CDR3 sequence: CASSLDGGPGANVLTF. The CDR3 nucleotides read TGCGCCAGCAGCTTGGATGGGGGGCCCGGGGCCAACGTCCTGACTTTC. This chain connects TRBV5-1 to TRBJ2-6; D is tentatively TRBD1 or TRBD2 (6 bases each). The CDR3 covers 16 residues. V shed 0 bases and J shed 4 bases, with 11 bases lying between them. Looked up from germline, CDR1 is SGHRS and CDR2 is YFSETQ.

This clonotype has more than one count but fewer than ten. The rearrangement uses TRBV9 and TRBJ2-1, with a weak D call TRBD2 (6 bases). This CDR3 is 17 amino acids long. V gave up 4 bases and J gave up 5 bases, with 22 bases separating them. Germline V gene lookup returns CDR1 SGDLS and CDR2 YYNGEE. The CDR3 DNA follows: TGTGCCAGCAGCCAACTCGGGAGAAAGAATTTCCACAATGAGCAGTTCTTC. This translates into CASSQLGRKNFHNEQFF.

This clonotype was seen more than once but under ten times. This chain links TRBV20-1 with TRBJ2-4; the match to TRBD1 covers 8 bases. Germline trimming cut 6 bases from V and 4 bases from J; bases unmatched to any gene: 5. This CDR3 region has 13 residues. Germline CDR1 is DFQATT and CDR2 is SNEGSKA (reference sequence). CDR3 sequence (DNA): TGCAGTGCCCGAACAGGGGGGAAAAACATTCAGTACTTC. Translating gives CSARTGGKNIQYF.

The chain combines TRBV5-1 with TRBJ2-1, with TRBD1 identical over 8 bases. After removal of 0 bases from V and 9 bases from J, the junction contained 11 bases not matched to a gene. CDR3 length equals 16 residues. CDR1 is SGHRS and CDR2 is YFSETQ in the germline V gene. This chain's CDR3 is CASSLDPPRQGSEQFF. Written as DNA, the CDR3 is TGCGCCAGCAGCTTGGACCCCCCACGACAGGGGTCTGAGCAGTTCTTC. Variable domain in full (rest from reference TRBV5-1 and TRBJ2-1): KAGVTQTPRYLIKTRGQQVTLSCSPISGHRSVSWYQQTPGQGLQFLFEYFSETQRNKGNFPGRFSGRQFSNSRSEMNVSTLELGDSALYLCASSLDPPRQGSEQFFGPGTRLTVL.

In this sample, this clonotype turned up once. At one boundary the junction diverges from the germline segment, which might be a read error. The rearrangement links TRBV7-8 to TRBJ1-1; D is unresolved. This CDR3 has 15 residues. CDR1 and CDR2 (germline): SGHVS, FQNEAQ. CDR3 sequence: CASCLADGLNTEAFF. As DNA, the CDR3 is TGTGCCAGCTGCTTAGCGGATGGACTGAACACTGAAGCTTTCTTT. Supplemented by reference TRBV7-8 and TRBJ1-1, the full variable domain reads GAGVSQSPRYKVAKRGQDVALRCDPISGHVSLFWYQQALGQGPEFLTYFQNEAQLDKSGLPSDRFFAERPEGSVSTLKIQRTQQEDSAVYLCASCLADGLNTEAFFGQGTRLTVV.